Below are 30 T cell receptor beta chains sequenced from a single sample in a study of technical replicates of blood from several donors. The assay was immunoSEQ multiplex PCR, and TCRdb's table has in-frame clones only and misses some. The sample consists of roughly 69,000 clones, around 84% of them appearing once. The sequenced sample was PBMCs. These receptors originate from a human donor in good health. Some clones in this sample may be carry-over from other donors' samples.

The chain employs TRBV4-3 and TRBJ2-3; 13 nucleotides align to TRBD2. The J segment lost 3 bases and the V segment lost 0 bases, leaving 6 bases of the junction unmatched. This CDR3 comprises 18 residues. Per the germline V gene, CDR1 is LGHNA and CDR2 is YSLEER. CDR3 bases: TGCGCCAGCAGCCAAGAGACAAGGACTAGCGGGGGTACAGATACGCAGTATTTT. Encoded protein: CASSQETRTSGGTDTQYF.

This sequence joins TRBV30 and TRBJ1-5; a weak D match, TRBD1 (6 bases). V was shortened by 0 bases and J by 0 bases, with 9 bases between the two germline ends. The CDR3 extends over 15 amino acids. Germline CDR1 reads GTSNPN; CDR2 reads SVGIG (reference sequence). The CDR3 protein is CAWSVTGYSNQPQHF. The DNA of the CDR3 is TGTGCCTGGAGTGTAACAGGGTATAGCAATCAGCCCCAGCATTTT.

This chain joins TRBV4-1 and TRBJ1-4; tentatively, D is TRBD1 (6 bases). CDR3 length: 15 amino acids. In germline, CDR1 is MGHRA, CDR2 YSYEKL. V was clipped by 2 bases and J by 11 bases, with 18 bases between them. The CDR3 here is CASSQNSGGAGKLFF. The DNA of the CDR3 is TGCGCCAGCAGCCAAAACTCCGGGGGGGCCGGGAAACTGTTTTTT.

The DNA of the CDR3 is TGTGCCAGCAGCCTTAGGGGGGGGAGAGCTTTCTTT. The encoded protein is CASSLRGGRAFF. This rearrangement joins TRBV28 to TRBJ1-1; perhaps TRBD1 as D (6 bases). V lost 6 bases, J lost 10 bases, and 15 bases lay in between. The CDR3 length is 12 residues. Germline CDR1 MDHEN, CDR2 SYDVKM.

In nucleotides, the CDR3 is TGTGCCAGCAGCTCAGGGACAGGGGGCGCCGGCTACGAGCAGTACTTC. It specifies CASSSGTGGAGYEQYF. The chain carries TRBV5-6 and TRBJ2-7, with 12 bases matching TRBD1. Per germline, CDR1 SGHDT and CDR2 YYEEEE. The J segment lost 3 bases and the V segment lost 3 bases, leaving 7 bases of the junction unmatched. CDR3 length equals 16 residues.

The gene calls are TRBV7-9 and TRBJ1-4; 7 positions match TRBD1. Per the germline V gene, CDR1 is SEHNR and CDR2 is FQNEAQ (reference sequence). V gave up 4 bases and J gave up 2 bases; unmatched junction bases: 7. The CDR3 runs to 16 residues. CDR3 residues: CASSSRQGLTNEKLFF. CDR3 sequence (DNA): TGTGCCAGCAGCTCACGACAGGGTCTCACTAATGAAAAACTGTTTTTT.

This rearrangement joins TRBV11-2 to TRBJ1-2; D is possibly TRBD1 (6 bases). Deletions cut 5 bases from V and 2 bases from J, with 15 bases between. The CDR3 is made up of 15 amino acids. Germline V gene lookup returns CDR1 SGHAT and CDR2 FQNNGV. The CDR3 DNA reads TGTGCCAGCAGCACACTCAGGGGTACAAACTATGGCTACACCTTC. This codes for CASSTLRGTNYGYTF.

V usage is TRBV7-9 and J usage is TRBJ1-2, with TRBD1 identical over 12 bases. J was trimmed by 5 bases and V by 6 bases; bases with no gene match: 7. The CDR3 has 15 residues. Germline V gives CDR1 SEHNR, CDR2 FQNEAQ (reference sequence). CDR3: CASRQRDRGPYGYTF. CDR3 DNA: TGTGCCAGCAGACAACGGGACAGGGGGCCGTATGGCTACACCTTC.

The chain couples TRBV4-1 to TRBJ2-5, with D uncertain. The CDR3 contains 15 residues. Trimming took off 1 base at V and 0 bases at J, with 9 bases between the two ends. CDR1 is MGHRA and CDR2 is YSYEKL in the germline V gene. The CDR3 protein is CASSQGWANQETQYF. CDR3 bases: TGCGCCAGCAGCCAAGGCTGGGCTAACCAAGAGACCCAGTACTTC.

The chain links TRBV4-3 to TRBJ2-3; 7 bases are shared with TRBD2. The J segment lost 0 bases and the V segment lost 2 bases, leaving 8 bases of the junction unmatched. This CDR3 contains 17 residues. Per the germline V gene, CDR1 is LGHNA and CDR2 is YSLEER. The CDR3 protein is CASSQTLNSGSTDTQYF. The CDR3 bases are TGCGCCAGCAGCCAAACCTTGAATAGCGGGAGCACAGATACGCAGTATTTT.

The sample holds a few counts of this clone. V is TRBV2 and J is TRBJ2-2; 11 positions match TRBD2. The CDR3 runs to 16 residues. Germline CDR1 and CDR2: SNHLY and FYNNEI. Losses at the gene ends were 3 bases for V and 7 bases for J; bases not matched to a gene: 7. CDR3: CASSDSSGRLGGELFF. CDR3 DNA sequence: TGTGCCAGCAGTGATTCTAGCGGGAGGTTGGGCGGGGAGCTGTTTTTT.

This clone came up once. This chain connects TRBV6-5 to TRBJ1-2, with TRBD1 identical over 11 bases. The length of the CDR3 is 12 residues. V lost 8 bases to trimming and J lost 7 bases; unmatched junction nucleotides: 3. Germline V gives CDR1 MNHEY, CDR2 SVGAGI. The CDR3 protein is CASGQGARGYTF. CDR3 in DNA: TGTGCCAGCGGACAGGGGGCGCGTGGCTACACCTTC.

This chain uses TRBV12-5 with TRBJ2-7; 10 bases match TRBD2. CDR3 length: 15 amino acids. V lost 6 bases and J lost 5; bases outside the gene matches: 10. Germline CDR1 is LGHNT and CDR2 is FRNRAP. The CDR3 is CASGPHGTSANEQYF. The CDR3 DNA reads TGTGCTAGTGGACCGCATGGGACTAGCGCCAACGAGCAGTACTTC.

The rearrangement joins TRBV5-4 to TRBJ1-1; the D is unclear. Trimming took off 0 bases at V and 2 bases at J, with 11 bases between the two ends. Germline V lookup: CDR1 SGHNT, CDR2 YYREEE (reference sequence). The CDR3 runs to 15 residues. The CDR3 loop is CASSLDGGLNTEAFF. Written as DNA, the CDR3 is TGTGCCAGCAGCTTGGACGGAGGCCTAAACACTGAAGCTTTCTTT.

This clone was counted a single time. The V gene is TRBV4-1, the J gene TRBJ2-3; possibly TRBD2 for D (5 bases). Germline CDR1 reads MGHRA; CDR2 reads YSYEKL. V was cut by 4 bases and J by 14 bases, with 16 bases left in between. The CDR3 has 12 residues. The CDR3 nucleotides are TGCGCCAGCAGCCTGGGCTCTAGCCGACTGTATTTT. Its protein is CASSLGSSRLYF.

The chain is built from TRBV29-1 and TRBJ2-4; 7 nucleotides match TRBD1. Germline-derived CDR1 and CDR2 are SQVTM and ANQGSEA. This CDR3 has 18 residues. J lost 0 bases, V lost 6 bases, and 17 bases had no gene match. The CDR3 DNA follows: TGCAGCGTATTACCCGGGACAGAATCAACTTTAGCCAAAAACATTCAGTACTTC. Protein: CSVLPGTESTLAKNIQYF.

This chain joins TRBV7-3 and TRBJ1-2, with a weak D call TRBD1 (5 bases). V lost 4 bases to trimming and J lost 10 bases, with 16 bases between them. Germline CDR1 reads SGHTA; CDR2 reads FQGTGA. This CDR3 is 13 amino acids long. For the CDR3, the DNA is TGTGCCAGCAGCTCGAGCGGGACTCCCCCCTACACCTTC. As protein: CASSSSGTPPYTF.

This clone showed up just once. The rearrangement joins TRBV18 to TRBJ1-1; D might be TRBD1 (5 bases). Germline-derived CDR1 and CDR2 are KGHSH and LQKENI. Trimming removed 6 bases from V and 8 bases from J, with 13 bases in between. This CDR3 comprises 12 residues. The CDR3 DNA reads as TGTGCCAGCTCCCGAAAGGGGCAGGAAGCTTTCTTT. It yields the protein CASSRKGQEAFF. Looking up the rest from reference TRBV18 and TRBJ1-1 gives the full variable domain: NAGVMQNPRHLVRRRGQEARLRCSPMKGHSHVYWYRQLPEEGLKFMVYLQKENIIDESGMPKERFSAEFPKEGPSILRIQQVVRGDSAAYFCASSRKGQEAFFGQGTRLTVV.

V usage is TRBV29-1 and J usage is TRBJ2-1; D may be TRBD2 (6 bases). This CDR3 contains 13 residues. Germline V lookup: CDR1 SQVTM, CDR2 ANQGSEA. V lost 4 bases to trimming and J lost 8 bases, with 15 bases between them. In DNA, the CDR3 is TGCAGCGTTGGTCGGGAGCCGGGGGATGAGCAGTTCTTC. The encoded protein is CSVGREPGDEQFF.

The chain links TRBV28 to TRBJ1-6; TRBD1 matches at 7 bases. V shed 3 bases and J 8 bases; nucleotides not matched to a gene: 4. The CDR3 sequence is 14 residues long. The germline V gene has CDR1 MDHEN and CDR2 SYDVKM. The CDR3 nucleotides read TGTGCCAGCAGTTTCTACAGGGGCTATTCACCCCTCCACTTT. Protein: CASSFYRGYSPLHF.

The table lists this clone with a few counts. The chain is built from TRBV30 and TRBJ1-5; the match to TRBD1 covers 7 bases. The CDR3 has 13 amino acids. J gave up 2 bases and V 3 bases, and 1 base lay outside the gene matches. Germline lookup yields CDR1 GTSNPN and CDR2 SVGIG (reference sequence). CDR3 DNA: TGTGCCTGGAGAGGGGGCGGCAATCAGCCCCAGCATTTT. It is translated as CAWRGGGNQPQHF.

The CDR3 protein is CASSEIGDTEAFF. For the CDR3, the DNA is TGTGCCAGCAGTGAAATCGGTGACACTGAAGCTTTCTTT. The rearrangement links TRBV2 to TRBJ1-1; D call uncertain. The germline V gene encodes CDR1 SNHLY and CDR2 FYNNEI. CDR3 length equals 13 residues. With 2 bases removed from V and 3 bases from J, the gap between germline ends came to 7 bases.

A single count supports this clone. V gene TRBV11-3 combines with J gene TRBJ2-2, with unresolved D. CDR1 and CDR2 from the germline V gene are SGHNT and YENEEA. The ends were cut back, 5 bases at V and 6 bases at J, with 7 bases in the middle. The CDR3 covers 12 residues. The CDR3, as DNA: TGTGCCAGCAGCCCCCGGTCCGGGGAGCTGTTTTTT. It translates to CASSPRSGELFF. Full variable domain (missing parts from reference TRBV11-3 and TRBJ2-2): EAGVVQSPRYKIIEKKQPVAFWCNPISGHNTLYWYLQNLGQGPELLIRYENEEAVDDSQLPKDRFSAERLKGVDSTLKIQPAELGDSAVYLCASSPRSGELFFGEGSRLTVL.

V gene TRBV6-6 combines with J gene TRBJ2-3, with 8 bases identical to TRBD2. The CDR3 is made up of 14 amino acids. Germline V gene sequence: CDR1 MNHNY, CDR2 SVGAGI (reference sequence). The ends lost 8 bases at V and 3 bases at J; junction bases unmatched: 7. The DNA of the CDR3 is TGTGCCAGCGCGCCGGGACTAGTGACAGATACGCAGTATTTT. This gives the protein CASAPGLVTDTQYF.

This sequence joins TRBV7-9 and TRBJ1-1; TRBD1 aligns across 8 bases. The germline V gene has CDR1 SEHNR and CDR2 FQNEAQ (reference sequence). CDR3 length: 15 amino acids. The junction had 5 bases not matched to a gene; V was cut back by 5 bases and J by 0 bases. The CDR3 DNA reads as TGTGCCAGCAGCCCCCGGGACAGGTTGAACACTGAAGCTTTCTTT. This translates into CASSPRDRLNTEAFF.

CDR3 nucleotide sequence: TGTGCCAGCAGCTATGGCGGGGGTACAGATACGCAGTATTTT. Translating gives CASSYGGGTDTQYF. The J gene is TRBJ2-3, the V gene TRBV11-1, with 7 bases identical to TRBD2. This CDR3 has 14 amino acids. The J segment lost 3 bases and the V segment lost 4 bases, leaving 4 bases of the junction unmatched. Germline V CDR1 and CDR2: SGHAT, FQDESV (reference sequence).

A note on this clone: One end of the junction is discordant with germline, which a read error may explain. This sequence joins TRBV4-1 and TRBJ2-1; TRBD2 agrees at 7 bases. Germline V gives CDR1 MGHRA, CDR2 YSYEKL. The CDR3 extends over 14 amino acids. The CDR3 DNA reads as TGCGCCAGCAACCAAAGGGACTACCACAATGAGCAGTTCTTC. This encodes CASNQRDYHNEQFF.

The DNA for the CDR3 is TGTGCCAGCTCACCAGGACAGATAACAAACACTGAAGCTTTCTTT. Residues: CASSPGQITNTEAFF. The gene calls are TRBV18 and TRBJ1-1; D may be TRBD1 (6 bases). Germline values: CDR1 KGHSH, CDR2 LQKENI. This CDR3 contains 15 residues. V gave up 2 bases and J gave up 2 bases, with 12 bases separating them.

This chain uses TRBV7-9 with TRBJ2-1; no clear D gene. CDR3 size: 11 residues. Trimming pared 10 bases from V and 6 bases from J, leaving 10 bases between. Germline V gene data show CDR1 as SEHNR and CDR2 as FQNEAQ (reference sequence). CDR3 residues: CATLTGNEQFF. The CDR3 nucleotides read TGTGCCACCCTCACCGGCAATGAGCAGTTCTTC.

The CDR3 loop reads CASSLDGRANEQYF. The CDR3 DNA is TGTGCCAGCAGCTTAGACGGGAGGGCTAACGAGCAGTACTTC. The chain recombines TRBV7-9 with TRBJ2-7, with 8 bases that match TRBD2. Germline lookup yields CDR1 SEHNR and CDR2 FQNEAQ (reference sequence). The CDR3 has 14 residues. V dropped 1 base and J dropped 5; count of bases not matched to a gene: 4.